These 21 T cell receptor beta chains came from one sample sequenced in a study of cytomegalovirus exposure and HLA in healthy donors (dated by TCRdb to about 2017). The library was produced with the immunoSEQ multiplex PCR assay. A mixture of 60 forward primers for TCR Vbeta segments and 13 reverse primers for TCR Jbeta segments was used in the multiplex PCR. TCRdb's version of the immuneACCESS table is confined to in-frame rearrangements and falls short of the full clone set. An unresolved V gene accounts for under half of the shortfall where checked; the remainder is of unknown origin. For this sample the table gives 150,000 or so clones, of which just under 80% were detected only once. The ten largest clones add up to 1% of the sample. The sample taken for sequencing was PBMCs. Source of these receptors: a woman in her 50s in good health and CMV-seropositive.

V and J are TRBV18 and TRBJ1-4; a possible D gene is TRBD1 (6 bases). Germline CDR1 KGHSH, CDR2 LQKENI. The CDR3 extends over 13 amino acids. Trimming shortened V by 3 bases and J by 12 bases, and 14 bases separated the two germline ends. CDR3 sequence: CASSPPGTPELFF. CDR3 coding DNA: TGTGCCAGCTCACCTCCCGGGACACCCGAACTGTTTTTT.

The V and J genes are TRBV4-2 and TRBJ1-1; D not resolved. The CDR3 covers 14 residues. V shed 0 bases and J shed 3 bases, with 8 bases lying between them. Germline CDR1 is LGHNA and CDR2 is YNFKEQ. The CDR3 DNA is TGTGCCAGCAGCCAAGAAGCTGGGCACACTGAAGCTTTCTTT. Amino acid sequence: CASSQEAGHTEAFF.

This rearrangement joins TRBV15 to TRBJ1-6; a weak D match, TRBD1 (5 bases). Trimming stripped 5 bases from V and 3 bases from J, with 20 bases between. Germline CDR1 reads LNHNV; CDR2 reads YYDKDF (reference sequence). This CDR3 spans 18 amino acids. CDR3 residues: CATSQKGPEGDYNSPLHF. The CDR3 nucleotides read TGTGCCACCAGCCAAAAGGGGCCGGAGGGAGACTATAATTCACCCCTCCACTTT. The variable domain in full, completed from reference TRBV15 and TRBJ1-6, reads DAMVIQNPRYQVTQFGKPVTLSCSQTLNHNVMYWYQQKSSQAPKLLFHYYDKDFNNEADTPDNFQSRRPNTSFCFLDIRSPGLGDTAMYLCATSQKGPEGDYNSPLHFGNGTRLTVT.

The V and J genes are TRBV19 and TRBJ1-2; 7 bases align to TRBD1. Germline V lookup: CDR1 LNHDA, CDR2 SQIVND (reference sequence). The CDR3 is made up of 17 amino acids. The J segment lost 0 bases and the V segment lost 6 bases, leaving 13 bases of the junction unmatched. The CDR3 spells CASSRQGASLTNYGYTF. DNA of the CDR3: TGTGCCAGTAGCCGACAGGGCGCTTCACTAACTAACTATGGCTACACCTTC.

The chain carries TRBV7-2 and TRBJ2-1, with 8 bases that match TRBD1. The CDR3 has 19 amino acids. J was trimmed by 0 bases and V by 6 bases; bases with no gene match: 16. Germline V lookup: CDR1 SGHTA, CDR2 FQGNSA. CDR3 sequence: CASRSDRVGFGTSYNEQFF. For the CDR3, the DNA is TGTGCCAGCAGATCGGACAGGGTAGGTTTCGGAACCTCCTACAATGAGCAGTTCTTC.

This chain links TRBV19 with TRBJ1-5, with 11 bases matching TRBD1. V lost 3 bases and J lost 5; bases outside the gene matches: 12. Germline V CDR1 and CDR2: LNHDA, SQIVND (reference sequence). This CDR3 region has 18 residues. The CDR3 sequence is CASSMIGTGGSLYQPQHF. The CDR3 nucleotides read TGTGCCAGTAGTATGATTGGGACAGGGGGTTCTCTCTATCAGCCCCAGCATTTT.

CDR3 coding DNA: TGTGCCAGCAGCCCAGACGGGGGGGGACAGGGATCTTTCTTT. It encodes CASSPDGGGQGSFF. The chain combines TRBV6-1 with TRBJ1-1, with 9 bases fitting TRBD1. Germline CDR1 and CDR2: MNHNS and SASEGT. The V and J ends lost 6 bases and 12 bases, in that order; junction bases with no gene match: 14. This CDR3 spans 14 amino acids.

This CDR3 is CASSPRTSSYNEQFF. DNA of the CDR3: TGTGCCAGCAGCCCACGGACTAGCTCCTACAATGAGCAGTTCTTC. The rearrangement uses TRBV11-2 and TRBJ2-1, with 7 bases matching TRBD2. Germline-derived CDR1 and CDR2 are SGHAT and FQNNGV. The CDR3 has 15 residues. V was pared by 5 bases and J by 0 bases, with 4 bases of the junction left unmatched.

The rearrangement links TRBV28 to TRBJ1-5; unclear D gene. Looked up from germline, CDR1 is MDHEN and CDR2 is SYDVKM. This CDR3 comprises 16 residues. V was shortened by 9 bases and J by 5 bases, with 23 bases between the two germline ends. Here the CDR3 DNA reads TGTGCCAGTAAGACCCCGAAAGAGGCGAGCCATCAGCCCCAGCATTTT. Its protein is CASKTPKEASHQPQHF.

This sequence joins TRBV28 and TRBJ1-5, with D possibly being TRBD1 (5 bases). Between the trimmed V and J ends, which lost 8 bases and 2 bases, there was a span of 13 bases. Germline-derived CDR1 and CDR2 are MDHEN and SYDVKM. The CDR3 totals 14 residues. CDR3 loop: CASGNRNGNQPQHF. CDR3 nucleotide sequence: TGTGCCAGCGGAAACAGGAATGGCAATCAGCCCCAGCATTTT.

The chain joins TRBV28 to TRBJ1-1, with a possible D match to TRBD1 (6 bases). The germline V and J ends were trimmed by 6 bases and 1 base, with 18 bases remaining between them. Looked up from germline, CDR1 is MDHEN and CDR2 is SYDVKM. The CDR3 runs to 16 residues. In DNA, the CDR3 is TGTGCCAGCAGCCGCTCGGGGGGGGGCGGGAACACTGAAGCTTTCTTT. It codes for CASSRSGGGGNTEAFF.

The chain couples TRBV30 to TRBJ1-1; possible D gene TRBD1, 5 bases. The CDR3 sequence is 21 residues long. V gave up 3 bases and J gave up 1 base, with 33 bases separating them. From germline, CDR1 is GTSNPN and CDR2 SVGIG (reference sequence). CDR3 sequence reads: CAWRSQGTGSRVGGWNTEAFF. CDR3 coding DNA: TGTGCCTGGAGGTCCCAAGGGACCGGTAGTCGTGTCGGGGGGTGGAACACTGAAGCTTTCTTT. Variable domain in full (rest from reference TRBV30 and TRBJ1-1): SQTIHQWPATLVQPVGSPLSLECTVEGTSNPNLYWYRQAAGRGLQLLFYSVGIGQISSEVPQNLSASRPQDRQFILSSKKLLLSDSGFYLCAWRSQGTGSRVGGWNTEAFFGQGTRLTVV.

This rearrangement joins TRBV6-5 to TRBJ2-7; D is perhaps TRBD2 (6 bases). With 5 bases removed from V and 2 bases from J, the gap between germline ends came to 13 bases. The V gene's germline CDR1 is MNHEY and CDR2 SVGAGI. This CDR3 comprises 14 residues. CDR3 coding DNA: TGTGCCAGCAGTAAGGCCGGGAGAACCTACGAGCAGTACTTC. Its protein product is CASSKAGRTYEQYF.

The chain couples TRBV6-5 to TRBJ1-5; D unclear. With 7 bases removed from V and 0 bases from J, the gap between germline ends came to 7 bases. Germline values: CDR1 MNHEY, CDR2 SVGAGI. The CDR3 consists of 13 residues. Written as DNA, the CDR3 is TGTGCCAGCACGGTCTATAGCAATCAGCCCCAGCATTTT. Its translation is CASTVYSNQPQHF.

The rearrangement links TRBV2 to TRBJ1-1, with D unresolved. The V end lost 2 bases, the J end lost 8 bases, and 6 bases lay between the germline ends. Germline assignment: CDR1 SNHLY and CDR2 FYNNEI. This CDR3 has 11 residues. The DNA of the CDR3 is TGTGCCAGCAGTGAAACTGTGGAAGCTTTCTTT. Its protein product is CASSETVEAFF.

The J gene is TRBJ1-1, the V gene TRBV28; 7 bases fit TRBD1. V lost 5 bases to trimming and J lost 8 bases; unmatched junction nucleotides: 2. Germline V lookup: CDR1 MDHEN, CDR2 SYDVKM. The CDR3 loop spans 11 amino acids. The CDR3 bases are TGTGCCAGCAGTCACAGGGGCGAAGCTTTCTTT. It is translated as CASSHRGEAFF. The entire variable domain, with the rest obtained from reference TRBV28 and TRBJ1-1, is as follows: DVKVTQSSRYLVKRTGEKVFLECVQDMDHENMFWYRQDPGLGLRLIYFSYDVKMKEKGDIPEGYSVSREKKERFSLILESASTNQTSMYLCASSHRGEAFFGQGTRLTVV.

The chain joins TRBV30 to TRBJ1-3; D may be TRBD1 (5 bases). CDR1 is GTSNPN, CDR2 SVGIG, per germline (reference sequence). V was shortened by 2 bases and J by 8 bases, with 16 bases between the two germline ends. CDR3 size: 14 residues. In DNA form, the CDR3 reads TGTGCCTGGAGTAGTAGGACAAAGGCGGACACCATATATTTT. As protein: CAWSSRTKADTIYF.

The V and J genes are TRBV19 and TRBJ2-2, with 10 nucleotides matching TRBD2. Germline V gene data show CDR1 as LNHDA and CDR2 as SQIVND (reference sequence). This CDR3 is built from 19 residues. The V and J ends lost 3 bases and 5 bases, in that order; junction bases with no gene match: 15. The CDR3 is CASSIQGRVAGGGTGELFF. The DNA of the CDR3 is TGTGCCAGTAGTATTCAAGGGAGAGTAGCGGGAGGTGGTACCGGGGAGCTGTTTTTT. The full variable domain, its missing parts supplied by reference TRBV19 and TRBJ2-2, is DGGITQSPKYLFRKEGQNVTLSCEQNLNHDAMYWYRQDPGQGLRLIYYSQIVNDFQKGDIAEGYSVSREKKESFPLTVTSAQKNPTAFYLCASSIQGRVAGGGTGELFFGEGSRLTVL.

This chain joins TRBV7-6 and TRBJ2-2; D is possibly TRBD2 (6 bases). The germline V and J ends were trimmed by 5 bases and 2 bases, with 12 bases remaining between them. Germline loops: CDR1 SGHVS, CDR2 FNYEAQ. The CDR3 sequence is 15 residues long. CDR3 nucleotide sequence: TGTGCCAGCAGCCCACTGGGACTTAACACCGGGGAGCTGTTTTTT. Residues: CASSPLGLNTGELFF. Together with reference TRBV7-6 and TRBJ2-2, the CDR3 gives the full variable domain: GAGVSQSPRYKVTKRGQDVALRCDPISGHVSLYWYRQALGQGPEFLTYFNYEAQQDKSGLPNDRFSAERPEGSISTLTIQRTEQRDSAMYRCASSPLGLNTGELFFGEGSRLTVL.

The sample holds a few counts of this clone. The rearrangement uses TRBV11-2 and TRBJ2-1, with 13 bases matching TRBD2. Per the germline V gene, CDR1 is SGHAT and CDR2 is FQNNGV. This CDR3 spans 15 amino acids. V shed 4 bases and J 8 bases; nucleotides not matched to a gene: 5. In nucleotides, the CDR3 is TGTGCCAGCAGCTCGCGGACTAGCGGGGGAGATGAGCAGTTCTTC. Translating it yields CASSSRTSGGDEQFF.

This clone showed up just a few times. The rearrangement uses TRBV28 and TRBJ2-2; 10 nucleotides line up with TRBD1. This CDR3 comprises 15 residues. CDR1 and CDR2 from the germline V gene are MDHEN and SYDVKM. With V trimmed by 6 bases and J by 4 bases, 5 bases remained unmatched. The CDR3 coding sequence is TGTGCCAGCAGCCCCCGGACAGGGGGCACCGGGGAGCTGTTTTTT. Its protein product is CASSPRTGGTGELFF.